This TCR beta chain was captured in a study of T cell responses to AZD1222 COVID-19 vaccine. TCRdb's copy holds only in-frame clones and misses some; the assay was immunoSEQ multiplex PCR. This table holds about 120,000 clones, roughly 91% found once. Sequences were derived from peripheral blood, sampled on day 0 of MenACWY control vaccination. The source is an adult in good health.

CDR3: CASSLGSGAWGVGSPLHF. DNA of the CDR3: TGTGCCAGCAGCTTAGGTTCTGGTGCGTGGGGTGTCGGTTCACCCCTCCACTTT. The genes are TRBV7-9 and TRBJ1-6; D gene uncertain. This CDR3 contains 18 residues. Trimming left V 1 base short and J 9 bases short, with 22 bases between. Germline lookup yields CDR1 SEHNR and CDR2 FQNEAQ (reference sequence).